The TCR beta chain described here comes from a study of T cells in Graves' hyperthyroidism and ophthalmopathy. On this clonotype itself: The antigen is undetermined.

General observations from the study: Model predictions of ophthalmopathy came a median around 6.5 months before onset.

V shed 6 bases and J 5 bases; nucleotides not matched to a gene: 10. Germline CDR1 DFQATT, CDR2 SNEGSKA (reference sequence). CDR3 size: 15 residues. Amplified TCR beta CDR3 regions derived from RNA transcripts. An initial round of RT-PCR targeting the TCR CDR3 relied on the HTBI primer set. In TCRdb, the multiplex PCR reads were re-called with MiXCR into one record per CDR3 protein. Of 300,000 to 400,000 distinct CDR3 sequences in the sample, roughly 18% are singletons; the top ten hold around 50%. Sequenced sample: blood. The receptor was derived from a woman in her forties or fifties with Graves' hyperthyroidism. This chain connects TRBV20-1 to TRBJ2-5; 12 bases are shared with TRBD2. The CDR3 reads CSAGTSGQRGETQYF. CDR3 DNA: TGCAGTGCAGGGACTAGCGGGCAACGAGGGGAGACCCAGTACTTC.